The sequence of this TCR beta chain was determined in a study of T-cell memory formation after mild COVID-19 (TCRdb year 2021). At the level of the whole study: Most TCR sequence clusters were specific to one of the two donors. In a couple of donors, T-cell clones that expanded and contracted after mild COVID-19 were followed by sequencing TCRalpha and TCRbeta repertoires longitudinally. The cohort comprised two young, previously healthy adult volunteers, one female and one male.

This clonotype was seen a handful of times. Its antigen remains unidentified. No base quality values were provided; no much bigger clone lies one nucleotide off. Measured from the cysteine to the phenylalanine, the CDR3 is 12 residues long. Left in the record is the CDR3 DNA by itself, 36 bases read in frame from the first base. From a lookup of the germline V gene, CDR1 and CDR2 are MNHEY and SVGEGT. V and J lose 8 bases and 1 base, and a span of 5 bases separates them. The investigation overall reported the following: Some responding clones were detected in pre-infection memory, which suggested that pre-existing cross-reactive memory T cells had joined the SARS-CoV-2 response. Clones that contracted from day 15 to 85 showed balanced CD4/CD8 phenotypes, whereas a second wave of clones that expanded from day 15 to 37 leaned towards CD4+. Contracting CD4+ clones appeared mostly in the CM and EM memory subsets, whereas CD8+ clones were enriched in EMRA. SARS-CoV-2 specificity of the second-wave clones peaking on day 37 was not confirmed. Only two mild cases were covered by the study, and larger cohorts that include severe cases with pre-infection samples were considered necessary.

Ficoll-Paque density gradient centrifugation was used to isolate PBMCs. TCRdb shows the sequencer as Illumina NovaSeq 6000. Using 5'RACE with constant-segment primers, TCRalpha and TCRbeta cDNA libraries were constructed, with sample barcodes and unique molecular identifiers added in the process. RNA was extracted from every sample with Trizol reagent. Libraries were amplified in two PCR steps, with a second sample barcode and Illumina TruSeq adapters added in the second step. The libraries were sequenced on an Illumina NovaSeq using 2 x 150 bp paired-end reads. Per the source publication's procedure: Reads were demultiplexed and collapsed into UMI-guided consensus sequences with migec v1.2.7. Using mixcr v2.1.11, UMI consensuses were aligned to TRA and TRB V and J templates and then assembled into clonotypes. Expanded or contracted clonotypes were those called significant by both edgeR and NoisET, with noise models trained on biological replicates. edgeR calls used a false discovery rate-adjusted p below 0.01 and a log2 fold-change threshold of 1. As an exploratory analysis of dynamics, max-normalized trajectories of the 1000 most abundant clonotypes were examined by PCA with hierarchical clustering. Separately sequenced CD4+ and CD8+ repertoires were used to assign a CD4 or CD8 phenotype to each responding clone. TCRdb itself trimmed the public reads at Q25 with fastp, ran MiXCR and retained productive beta chains. Rows with one shared CDR3 protein collapse into an entry with the most common genes and DNA. These V and J calls rely on TCRdb rather than the paper's analysis. The sample records about 400,000 distinct CDR3 sequences, around an eighth of which are singletons. The top ten hold roughly a fifth of the sample.

The V and J genes are TRBV6-2 or TRBV6-3 and TRBJ2-2, with the D gene not confidently named. The clonotype comes from a man aged 18-30 years who had mild COVID-19 (a few samples of this study predate the infection). The sample titles of this study are shuffled in the database, so cell type and time point are left out; the donor was told from shared clones. Sequenced material: PBMCs or a T cell subset sorted from them (not recorded which). The DNA sequence follows: TGTGCCAGCCTGCTGAACACCGGGGAGCTGTTTTTT. The resulting protein is CASLLNTGELFF.